The 23 T cell receptor beta chains reported below all come from one sample, sequenced in a study of cytomegalovirus exposure and HLA in healthy donors. The PCR used 60 Vbeta and 13 Jbeta primers. Profiled with immunoSEQ multiplex PCR; TCRdb holds only in-frame clones, not every one. The sample shows 90,000 to 100,000 clones, around 77% of them seen only once. The material sequenced was PBMCs. The receptors derive from an older woman in good health and CMV-seropositive.

The chain joins TRBV9 to TRBJ2-7; 7 bases are shared with TRBD2. The CDR3 runs 14 residues. Germline-derived CDR1 and CDR2 are SGDLS and YYNGEE. Unmatched junction bases numbered 7, after V lost 3 bases and J lost 4 bases. CDR3 amino acids: CASSGTSFNYEQYF. The CDR3 DNA reads TGTGCCAGCAGCGGGACTAGTTTTAATTACGAGCAGTACTTC.

This sequence joins TRBV15 and TRBJ2-3; 10 nucleotides align to TRBD2. V was pared by 6 bases and J by 3 bases, with 12 bases of the junction left unmatched. CDR1 and CDR2 from the germline V gene are LNHNV and YYDKDF (reference sequence). CDR3 size: 17 residues. DNA for the CDR3: TGTGCCACCAGAGGGGCTACCCTAGCGGGAGAGACAGATACGCAGTATTTT. It is translated as CATRGATLAGETDTQYF.

V and J are TRBV18 and TRBJ1-5; TRBD1 matches at 7 bases. This CDR3 comprises 15 residues. Per germline, CDR1 KGHSH and CDR2 LQKENI. After removal of 0 bases from V and 4 bases from J, the junction contained 3 bases not matched to a gene. CDR3 sequence (DNA): TGTGCCAGCTCACCACCGCCAGGGGGAAATCAGCCCCAGCATTTT. This codes for CASSPPPGGNQPQHF.

J is TRBJ1-4 and V is TRBV5-5, with TRBD1 matching over 9 bases. Germline trimming cut 4 bases from V and 7 bases from J; bases unmatched to any gene: 5. The CDR3 totals 14 residues. Germline V gives CDR1 SGHKS, CDR2 YYEKEE (reference sequence). The CDR3 spells CASSLDRGGEKLFF. The CDR3 region has the DNA TGTGCCAGCAGCCTGGACAGGGGAGGTGAAAAACTGTTTTTT.

This clone appeared a few times. The chain has TRBV30 and TRBJ1-2, with D tentatively TRBD1 (6 bases). V lost 2 bases, J lost 7 bases, and 14 bases lay in between. The length of the CDR3 is 13 residues. Germline CDR1 reads GTSNPN; CDR2 reads SVGIG (reference sequence). The chain's CDR3 is CAWSPPGARGYTF. The CDR3 DNA follows: TGTGCCTGGAGTCCCCCAGGGGCACGTGGCTACACCTTC. Using reference TRBV30 and TRBJ1-2 for the parts outside the CDR3, the full variable domain is SQTIHQWPATLVQPVGSPLSLECTVEGTSNPNLYWYRQAAGRGLQLLFYSVGIGQISSEVPQNLSASRPQDRQFILSSKKLLLSDSGFYLCAWSPPGARGYTFGSGTRLTVV.

This clone was seen a few times. J is TRBJ2-7 and V is TRBV4-2; TRBD2 is a possible D gene (6 bases). Germline CDR1 is LGHNA and CDR2 is YNFKEQ. With 0 bases removed from V and 3 bases from J, the gap between germline ends came to 15 bases. The CDR3 sequence is 16 residues long. The chain's CDR3 is CASSQDRGSGRYEQYF. CDR3 nucleotides: TGTGCCAGCAGCCAAGATCGCGGTAGCGGCCGCTACGAGCAGTACTTC.

This clone was detected once. The rearrangement joins TRBV10-3 to TRBJ2-7; 8 bases match TRBD1. Looked up from germline, CDR1 is ENHRY and CDR2 is SYGVKD. The CDR3 contains 12 residues. Trimming at V came to 6 bases and at J to 2 bases, leaving 0 bases not matched to a gene. CDR3 sequence reads: CAIRDRAYEQYF. DNA for the CDR3: TGTGCCATCAGGGACAGGGCCTACGAGCAGTACTTC.

The V call is TRBV4-1, the J call TRBJ1-1; a weak D match, TRBD1 (6 bases). Trimming cost V 1 base and J 4 bases, with 19 bases left between them. The CDR3 is 17 amino acids. Per the germline V gene, CDR1 is MGHRA and CDR2 is YSYEKL. CDR3 sequence: CASSQAGTLSGSTEAFF. The CDR3, as DNA: TGCGCCAGCAGCCAAGCCGGGACATTGTCGGGTAGCACTGAAGCTTTCTTT.

The chain carries TRBV25-1 and TRBJ2-3, with a possible D match to TRBD2 (5 bases). Germline CDR1 and CDR2: MGHDK and SYGVNS. Trimming removed 0 bases at V and 5 bases at J, with 15 bases between. There are 16 residues in the CDR3. This chain's CDR3 is CASSEYKRHRGDTQYF. CDR3 in DNA: TGTGCCAGCAGTGAATATAAGAGGCACCGGGGAGATACGCAGTATTTT.

The V call is TRBV4-1, the J call TRBJ2-6; the match to TRBD1 covers 8 bases. CDR1 is MGHRA, CDR2 YSYEKL, per germline. This CDR3 is built from 16 residues. With V trimmed by 4 bases and J by 1 base, 3 bases remained unmatched. The CDR3 DNA is TGCGCCAGCAGCCGGGACAGGCGATCTGGGGCCAACGTCCTGACTTTC. Translated, it gives CASSRDRRSGANVLTF.

The chain has TRBV5-6 and TRBJ1-2, with D unresolved. Germline CDR1 reads SGHDT; CDR2 reads YYEEEE. The CDR3 length is 13 residues. The V and J ends lost 4 bases and 0 bases respectively, with 7 bases between them. The CDR3 DNA is TGTGCCAGCAGCACATTTACTAACTATGGCTACACCTTC. This translates into CASSTFTNYGYTF. Variable domain in full (rest from reference TRBV5-6 and TRBJ1-2): DAGVTQSPTHLIKTRGQQVTLRCSPKSGHDTVSWYQQALGQGPQFIFQYYEEEERQRGNFPDRFSGHQFPNYSSELNVNALLLGDSALYLCASSTFTNYGYTFGSGTRLTVV.

Remarks on this clone: Relative to the germline gene, one junction end is altered; a read error may explain this. V and J are TRBV10-3 and TRBJ1-1, with D unresolved. Germline CDR1 reads ENHRY; CDR2 reads SYGVKD. The CDR3 loop spans 14 amino acids. As DNA, the CDR3 is TGTGCCATCAGAGAGTTTGAAGAGTTGGCTGAAGCTTTCTTT. Amino acids: CAIREFEELAEAFF.

The V and J genes are TRBV19 and TRBJ2-1; 7 positions agree with TRBD2. The CDR3 contains 14 residues. V gave up 6 bases and J gave up 9 bases; unmatched junction bases: 11. Germline V lookup: CDR1 LNHDA, CDR2 SQIVND (reference sequence). The CDR3 spells CASSPWAGAGEQFF. The CDR3 DNA reads TGTGCCAGTAGCCCTTGGGCGGGAGCGGGTGAGCAGTTCTTC.

This chain joins TRBV28 and TRBJ1-2, with 7 bases aligning to TRBD1. This CDR3 is built from 15 residues. Germline values: CDR1 MDHEN, CDR2 SYDVKM. The V and J ends lost 5 bases and 4 bases, in that order; junction bases with no gene match: 10. This chain's CDR3 is CASSTPTGLIYGYTF. The DNA of the CDR3 is TGTGCCAGCAGTACCCCGACAGGGCTGATCTATGGCTACACCTTC.

The chain couples TRBV29-1 to TRBJ1-3; no reliable D call. Germline-derived CDR1 and CDR2 are SQVTM and ANQGSEA. The V end lost 2 bases, the J end lost 4 bases, and 3 bases lay between the germline ends. CDR3 size: 11 residues. CDR3 in amino acids: CSVEQGNTIYF. CDR3 bases: TGCAGCGTTGAACAAGGAAACACCATATATTTT.

This chain links TRBV5-1 with TRBJ2-4, with TRBD1 identical over 7 bases. This CDR3 region has 16 residues. V lost 3 bases to trimming and J lost 1 base; unmatched junction nucleotides: 7. CDR1 and CDR2 from the germline V gene are SGHRS and YFSETQ. For the CDR3, the DNA is TGCGCCAGCAGCTCCGCTGAGACAGGGGCCAAAAACATTCAGTACTTC. Its translation: CASSSAETGAKNIQYF.

This chain joins TRBV9 and TRBJ2-7, with TRBD2 identical over 7 bases. The CDR3 covers 15 residues. With V trimmed by 0 bases and J by 6 bases, 9 bases remained unmatched. Germline lookup yields CDR1 SGDLS and CDR2 YYNGEE. CDR3 DNA: TGTGCCAGCAGCGTAGCTCTAGCGGACCTATCCGAGCAGTACTTC. This encodes CASSVALADLSEQYF.

This clone was detected only once. The rearrangement links TRBV19 to TRBJ2-7; D possibly corresponds to TRBD1 (5 bases). CDR1 and CDR2 (germline): LNHDA, SQIVND (reference sequence). There are 13 residues in the CDR3. The V end was cut by 4 bases, the J end by 1 base, with 8 bases between. CDR3 protein: CASSTAGSYEQYF. The CDR3 coding sequence is TGTGCCAGTAGTACTGCAGGGTCCTACGAGCAGTACTTC.

The chain carries TRBV29-1 and TRBJ2-1; 11 bases match TRBD2. The germline V gene has CDR1 SQVTM and CDR2 ANQGSEA. J gave up 3 bases and V 4 bases, and 8 bases lay outside the gene matches. There are 16 residues in the CDR3. Here the CDR3 reads CSVGGLAETLYNEQFF. The CDR3 DNA is TGCAGCGTTGGGGGACTAGCGGAAACCCTCTACAATGAGCAGTTCTTC.

This chain joins TRBV27 and TRBJ1-5; 7 bases line up with TRBD1. Trimming took 6 bases from V and 0 from J; bases not matched to a gene: 11. CDR3 length: 17 amino acids. The germline V gene has CDR1 MNHEY and CDR2 SMNVEV (reference sequence). This CDR3 is CASRTTGSPFSNQPQHF. The CDR3 bases are TGTGCCAGCAGAACGACAGGGTCCCCCTTTAGCAATCAGCCCCAGCATTTT.

The rearrangement joins TRBV28 to TRBJ1-2, with 9 bases matching TRBD1. Germline V lookup: CDR1 MDHEN, CDR2 SYDVKM. The V and J ends lost 4 bases and 8 bases, in that order; junction bases with no gene match: 14. The CDR3 covers 16 residues. The CDR3 DNA is TGTGCCAGCAGTTACGTTCGCCGGGACAGGGTGAAGGGCTACACCTTC. It encodes CASSYVRRDRVKGYTF.

The J gene is TRBJ1-6, the V gene TRBV4-1; TRBD1 matches 8 bases. Trimming cost V 5 bases and J 5 bases; bases outside gene matches: 11. The CDR3 covers 17 residues. Germline V lookup: CDR1 MGHRA, CDR2 YSYEKL. The CDR3 protein is CASSSNPQGVDNSPLHF. The CDR3 coding sequence is TGCGCCAGCAGCTCAAATCCACAGGGGGTAGATAATTCACCCCTCCACTTT.

This clone occurred once. This chain connects TRBV7-2 to TRBJ1-5; D is unresolved. Trimming removed 4 bases from V and 6 bases from J, with 13 bases in between. CDR3 size: 14 residues. In germline, CDR1 is SGHTA, CDR2 FQGNSA. CDR3 coding DNA: TGTGCCAGCAGCTCCACCGGTCCAATTCAGCCCCAGCATTTT. Amino acids: CASSSTGPIQPQHF.